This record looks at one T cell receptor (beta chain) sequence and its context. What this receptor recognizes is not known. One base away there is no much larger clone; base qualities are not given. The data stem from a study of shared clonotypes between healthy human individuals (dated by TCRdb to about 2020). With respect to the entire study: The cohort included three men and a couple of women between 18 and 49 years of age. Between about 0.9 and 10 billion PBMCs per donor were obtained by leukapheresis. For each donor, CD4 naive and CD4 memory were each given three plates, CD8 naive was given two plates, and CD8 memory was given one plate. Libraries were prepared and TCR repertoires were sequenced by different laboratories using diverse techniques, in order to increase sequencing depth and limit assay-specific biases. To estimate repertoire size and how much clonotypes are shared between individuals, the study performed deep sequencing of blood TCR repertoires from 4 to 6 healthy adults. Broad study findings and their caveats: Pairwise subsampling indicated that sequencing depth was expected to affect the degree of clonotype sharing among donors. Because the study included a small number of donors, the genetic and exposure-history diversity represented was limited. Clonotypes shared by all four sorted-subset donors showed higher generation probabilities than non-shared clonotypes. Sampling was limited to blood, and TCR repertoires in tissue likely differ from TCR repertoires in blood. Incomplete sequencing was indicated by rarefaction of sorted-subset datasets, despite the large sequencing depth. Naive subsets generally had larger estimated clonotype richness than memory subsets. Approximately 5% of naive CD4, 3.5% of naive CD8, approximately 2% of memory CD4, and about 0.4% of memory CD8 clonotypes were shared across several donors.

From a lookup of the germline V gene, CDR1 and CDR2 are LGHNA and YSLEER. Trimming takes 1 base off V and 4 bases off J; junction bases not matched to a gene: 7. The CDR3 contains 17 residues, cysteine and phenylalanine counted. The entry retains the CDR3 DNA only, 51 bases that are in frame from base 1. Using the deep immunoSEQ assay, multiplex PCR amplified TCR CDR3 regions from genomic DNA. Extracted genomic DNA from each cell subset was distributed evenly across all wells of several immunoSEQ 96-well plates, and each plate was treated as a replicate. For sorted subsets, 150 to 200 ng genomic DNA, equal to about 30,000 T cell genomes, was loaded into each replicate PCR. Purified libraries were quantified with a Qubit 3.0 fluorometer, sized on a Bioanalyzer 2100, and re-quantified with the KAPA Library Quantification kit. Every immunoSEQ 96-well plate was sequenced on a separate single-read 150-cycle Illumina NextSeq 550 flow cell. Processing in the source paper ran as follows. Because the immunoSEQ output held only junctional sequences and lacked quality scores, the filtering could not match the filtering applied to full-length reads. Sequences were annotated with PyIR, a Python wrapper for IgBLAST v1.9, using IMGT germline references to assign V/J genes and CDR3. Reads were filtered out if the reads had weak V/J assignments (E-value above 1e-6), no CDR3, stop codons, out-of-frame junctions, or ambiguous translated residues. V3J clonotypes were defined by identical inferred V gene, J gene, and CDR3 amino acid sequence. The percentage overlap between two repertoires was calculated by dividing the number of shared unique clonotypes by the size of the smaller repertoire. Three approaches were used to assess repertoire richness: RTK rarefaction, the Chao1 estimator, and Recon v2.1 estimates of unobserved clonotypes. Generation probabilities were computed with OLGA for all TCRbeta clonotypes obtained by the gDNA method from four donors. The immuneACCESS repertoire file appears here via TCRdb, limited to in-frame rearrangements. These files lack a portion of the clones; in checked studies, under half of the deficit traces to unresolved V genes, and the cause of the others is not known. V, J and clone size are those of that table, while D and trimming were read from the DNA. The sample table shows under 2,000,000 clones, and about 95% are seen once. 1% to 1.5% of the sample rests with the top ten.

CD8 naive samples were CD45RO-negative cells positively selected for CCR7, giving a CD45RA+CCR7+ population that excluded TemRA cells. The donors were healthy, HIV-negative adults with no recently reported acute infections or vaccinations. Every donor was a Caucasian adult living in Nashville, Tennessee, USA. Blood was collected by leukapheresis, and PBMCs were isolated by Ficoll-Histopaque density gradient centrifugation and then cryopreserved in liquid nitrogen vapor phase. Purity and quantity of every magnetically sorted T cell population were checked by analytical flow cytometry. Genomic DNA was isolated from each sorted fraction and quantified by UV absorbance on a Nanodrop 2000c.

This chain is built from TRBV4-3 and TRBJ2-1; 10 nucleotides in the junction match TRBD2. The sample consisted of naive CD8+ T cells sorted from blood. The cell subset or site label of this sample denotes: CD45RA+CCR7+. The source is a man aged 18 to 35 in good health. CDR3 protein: CASSQASGRGSYNEQFF. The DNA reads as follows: TGCGCCAGCAGCCAAGCGAGCGGGAGGGGAAGTTACAATGAGCAGTTCTTC.